This TCR beta chain was identified in a study of shared clonotypes between healthy human individuals. Study context: Samples came from two female and three male donors aged 18 to 49. Donors had three CD4 naive, three CD4 memory, two CD8 naive and one CD8 memory plate apiece. Points from the study as a whole: The study's rarefaction showed incomplete sorted-subset sequencing despite large depth. The study drew on few donors, limiting represented genetic and exposure-history diversity.

A word on this clone: Its antigen remains unknown.

TCRdb's table, derived via immunoSEQ multiplex PCR, lists solely in-frame clones and lacks some. The sample consists of roughly 720,000 clones, 90% of them appearing once. The CDR3 sequence is 15 residues long. Trimming took off 1 base at V and 7 bases at J, with 17 bases between the two ends. Germline V gene sequence: CDR1 SGHTA, CDR2 FQGNSA. Sequenced input: memory CD8+ T cells from PBMCs. Subset indicated: CD45RO+ cells pooled with CCR7-negative TemRA cells. The chain couples TRBV7-2 to TRBJ2-7, with D maybe TRBD1 (6 bases). The receptor's source is a man in his late teens or twenties in good health. Some clones in this sample may be carry-over from other donors' samples. The CDR3 DNA reads TGTGCCAGCAGCTTAGGCCTGGGGGCATTGCGAGAGCAGTACTTC. Protein sequence: CASSLGLGALREQYF.